The 18 T cell receptor beta chains in this list originate from one sample, sequenced in a study of cytomegalovirus exposure and HLA in healthy donors. Primers: 60 Vbeta forward and 13 Jbeta reverse. Generated by immunoSEQ multiplex PCR, the TCRdb table keeps only in-frame clones and is missing some. The data contain under 200,000 clones, around 75% of them singletons. The sequencing sample was made of PBMCs. The receptors derive from a woman aged 40 to 50 in good health and CMV-seropositive.

The genes are TRBV28 and TRBJ1-2; D unresolved. Trimming cost V 2 bases and J 8 bases, with 12 bases left between them. The CDR3 is 13 amino acids. Germline CDR1 is MDHEN and CDR2 is SYDVKM. The CDR3 reads CASSLAVGRGYTF. CDR3 DNA: TGTGCCAGCAGTTTAGCGGTTGGGAGAGGCTACACCTTC.

The chain combines TRBV19 with TRBJ2-1, with no clear D. V was shortened by 3 bases and J by 7 bases, with 10 bases between the two germline ends. Germline values: CDR1 LNHDA, CDR2 SQIVND (reference sequence). There are 13 residues in the CDR3. The CDR3 region is CASSIPRVNEQFF. CDR3 in DNA: TGTGCCAGTAGTATCCCTAGAGTTAATGAGCAGTTCTTC.

V gene TRBV11-2 combines with J gene TRBJ2-2, with 7 bases fitting TRBD2. The V and J ends lost 5 bases and 3 bases, in that order; junction bases with no gene match: 12. This CDR3 comprises 17 residues. The germline CDR1 and CDR2 sequences are SGHAT and FQNNGV. For the CDR3, the DNA is TGTGCCAGCAGCCCGGGTGTGGCGGGAGACGACACCGGGGAGCTGTTTTTT. Residues: CASSPGVAGDDTGELFF.

This clone was recorded once. The chain joins TRBV7-6 to TRBJ1-4; 8 bases are a match to TRBD1. CDR1 and CDR2 (germline): SGHVS, FNYEAQ. There are 13 residues in the CDR3. With 1 base clipped from V and 10 bases from J, the junction kept 2 bases outside the gene matches. The CDR3 region is CASSLDRGGKLFF. As DNA, the CDR3 is TGTGCCAGCAGCTTAGACAGGGGGGGAAAACTGTTTTTT.

V and J are TRBV9 and TRBJ2-7; 7 nucleotides line up with TRBD2. Germline V gives CDR1 SGDLS, CDR2 YYNGEE. V trimming: 0 bases; J trimming: 2 bases; junction bases outside the gene matches: 5. The CDR3 length is 15 residues. CDR3 nucleotides: TGTGCCAGCAGCGTAGGTAGCGGGCTTACCTACGAGCAGTACTTC. Translation gives CASSVGSGLTYEQYF.

The chain couples TRBV5-1 to TRBJ2-5; 8 bases agree with TRBD2. This CDR3 is built from 14 residues. From germline, CDR1 is SGHRS and CDR2 YFSETQ. With V trimmed by 6 bases and J by 4 bases, 8 bases remained unmatched. CDR3 bases: TGCGCCAGCAATACCGGGGGGGGGTTAGAGACCCAGTACTTC. Its protein product is CASNTGGGLETQYF.

The chain couples TRBV13 to TRBJ2-3, with a possible D match to TRBD2 (5 bases). The CDR3 covers 14 residues. The V and J ends lost 5 bases and 11 bases respectively, with 20 bases between them. CDR1 and CDR2 from the germline V gene are PRHDT and FYEKMQ (reference sequence). As DNA, the CDR3 is TGTGCCAGCAGCCCTAGGACTGGCTACGAGGTGCAGTATTTT. It yields the protein CASSPRTGYEVQYF. Filled out from reference TRBV13 and TRBJ2-3, the complete variable domain reads AAGVIQSPRHLIKEKRETATLKCYPIPRHDTVYWYQQGPGQDPQFLISFYEKMQSDKGSIPDRFSAQQFSDYHSELNMSSLELGDSALYFCASSPRTGYEVQYFGPGTRLTVL.

This rearrangement joins TRBV7-9 to TRBJ2-5; perhaps TRBD1 as D (6 bases). Germline values: CDR1 SEHNR, CDR2 FQNEAQ (reference sequence). CDR3 length: 15 residues. V was cut by 1 base and J by 0 bases, with 9 bases left in between. The CDR3 coding sequence is TGTGCCAGCAGCTTAGGAAGGACAGACCAAGAGACCCAGTACTTC. It yields the protein CASSLGRTDQETQYF.

CDR3 sequence: CASSRGSQPQHF. The CDR3 DNA sequence: TGTGCCAGCAGCAGGGGATCTCAGCCCCAGCATTTT. The chain recombines TRBV6-1 with TRBJ1-5; weak D call: TRBD1 (6 bases). Trimming removed 6 bases at V and 6 bases at J, with 9 bases between. CDR3 size: 12 residues. Germline V gene sequence: CDR1 MNHNS, CDR2 SASEGT.

This clone has only a few counts. V usage is TRBV7-2 and J usage is TRBJ1-2; 7 nucleotides line up with TRBD1. The CDR3 is 15 residues long. J gave up 4 bases and V 0 bases, and 5 bases lay outside the gene matches. Per the germline V gene, CDR1 is SGHTA and CDR2 is FQGNSA. CDR3 residues: CASSLATGFTYGYTF. The CDR3 DNA sequence: TGTGCCAGCAGCTTAGCGACAGGGTTTACCTATGGCTACACCTTC.

This sequence joins TRBV18 and TRBJ1-4; 9 bases are a match to TRBD1. The CDR3 has 14 residues. The V segment lost 3 bases and the J segment 6 bases; nucleotides outside the gene matches: 2. Per the germline V gene, CDR1 is KGHSH and CDR2 is LQKENI. CDR3 nucleotide sequence: TGTGCCAGCTCACCGGGACAGGGTTATGAAAAACTGTTTTTT. The encoded protein is CASSPGQGYEKLFF.

The chain has TRBV6-5 and TRBJ1-2, with D possibly matching TRBD1 (6 bases). The germline V and J ends were trimmed by 0 bases and 3 bases, with 14 bases remaining between them. CDR3 length equals 16 residues. Germline V gene lookup returns CDR1 MNHEY and CDR2 SVGAGI. The CDR3 sequence: CASSYSGAASHYGYTF. The CDR3 nucleotides read TGTGCCAGCAGTTACTCGGGGGCCGCCAGTCACTATGGCTACACCTTC.

The chain couples TRBV28 to TRBJ1-5; TRBD1 matches at 7 bases. The CDR3 extends over 13 amino acids. The trim removed 6 bases at V and 5 bases at J, leaving 4 bases unmatched. Germline loops: CDR1 MDHEN, CDR2 SYDVKM. For the CDR3, the DNA is TGTGCCAGCAGAGACAGGGAGTATCAGCCCCAGCATTTT. The encoded protein is CASRDREYQPQHF.

The chain carries TRBV16 and TRBJ2-7, with D hard to call. The CDR3 runs to 13 residues. Germline CDR1 reads KGHSY; CDR2 reads FQNENV. V was cut by 0 bases and J by 3 bases, with 6 bases left in between. CDR3 bases: TGTGCCAGCAGCCAATCTCACAGCTACGAGCAGTACTTC. Encoded protein: CASSQSHSYEQYF. The full variable domain, completed using reference TRBV16 and TRBJ2-7, is GEEVAQTPKHLVRGEGQKAKLYCAPIKGHSYVFWYQQVLKNEFKFLISFQNENVFDETGMPKERFSAKCLPNSPCSLEIQATKLEDSAVYFCASSQSHSYEQYFGPGTRLTVT.

This sequence joins TRBV7-2 and TRBJ2-7; the D gene is possibly TRBD2 (5 bases). V was clipped by 3 bases and J by 0 bases, with 9 bases between them. The CDR3 covers 14 residues. Germline V gives CDR1 SGHTA, CDR2 FQGNSA. This CDR3 is CASSLDLSSYEQYF. For the CDR3, the DNA is TGTGCCAGCAGCTTGGACTTAAGCTCCTACGAGCAGTACTTC.

This chain uses TRBV11-2 with TRBJ2-1, with D tentatively TRBD2 (5 bases). The V end lost 1 base, the J end lost 2 bases, and 9 bases lay between the germline ends. CDR1 SGHAT and CDR2 FQNNGV come from the germline V gene. The CDR3 totals 15 residues. DNA for the CDR3: TGTGCCAGCAGCTTAGGGAGCGGAACCTACAATGAGCAGTTCTTC. Translating gives CASSLGSGTYNEQFF.

The chain couples TRBV2 to TRBJ2-2, with TRBD2 matching over 12 bases. Germline CDR1 SNHLY, CDR2 FYNNEI. This CDR3 region has 16 residues. J was trimmed by 4 bases and V by 8 bases; bases with no gene match: 8. The CDR3 is CASRRGLAGITGELFF. DNA for the CDR3: TGTGCCAGCCGACGAGGACTAGCGGGGATCACCGGGGAGCTGTTTTTT.

The CDR3 here is CASSLMAATGELFF. In DNA, the CDR3 is TGTGCCAGCAGCTTAATGGCGGCCACCGGGGAGCTGTTTTTT. The V and J genes are TRBV7-3 and TRBJ2-2, with D unclear. There are 14 residues in the CDR3. The germline gives CDR1 SGHTA, CDR2 FQGTGA. V lost 1 base and J lost 4, with 7 bases in between.